The clone carrying this T cell receptor (beta chain) was recorded at least ten times. What it binds is not known. This sample stems from a study of response to subunit inactivated influenza vaccine. Overall study results and limits: It was the authors' suggestion that each seasonal influenza vaccination recruits few new T cells.

TCRdb called the RT-PCR reads again in MiXCR, with one record for every CDR3 protein. There are 500,000 to 600,000 distinct CDR3 sequences in the sample; approximately 7.6% occur only once, and roughly 13% lies in the top ten. V shed 2 bases, J shed 1 base, and the junction held 2 bases outside the gene matches. CDR1 is MGHRA and CDR2 is YSYEKL in the germline V gene. The CDR3 covers 15 residues. The chain carries TRBV4-1 and TRBJ1-1; 9 nucleotides align to TRBD1. This receptor was identified in a man aged 45-69 years who received an inactivated influenza vaccine. Material: PBMCs from blood, obtained roughly 24 months after vaccination. CDR3 bases: TGCGCCAGCAGCCAATGGGACAGGGCGAACACTGAAGCTTTCTTT. Its protein product is CASSQWDRANTEAFF.